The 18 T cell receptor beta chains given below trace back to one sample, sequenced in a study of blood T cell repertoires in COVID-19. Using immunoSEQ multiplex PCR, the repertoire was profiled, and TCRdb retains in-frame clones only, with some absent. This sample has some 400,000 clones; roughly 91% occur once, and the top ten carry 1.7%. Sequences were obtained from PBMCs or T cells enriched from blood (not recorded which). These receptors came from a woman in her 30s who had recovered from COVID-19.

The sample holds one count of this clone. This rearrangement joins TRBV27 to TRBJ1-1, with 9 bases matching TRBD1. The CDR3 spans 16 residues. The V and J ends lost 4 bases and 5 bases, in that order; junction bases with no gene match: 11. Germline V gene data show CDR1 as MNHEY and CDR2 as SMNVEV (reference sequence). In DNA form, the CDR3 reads TGTGCCAGCAGTTCCGGGACAGGGAGGTCGAAAACTGAAGCTTTCTTT. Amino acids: CASSSGTGRSKTEAFF.

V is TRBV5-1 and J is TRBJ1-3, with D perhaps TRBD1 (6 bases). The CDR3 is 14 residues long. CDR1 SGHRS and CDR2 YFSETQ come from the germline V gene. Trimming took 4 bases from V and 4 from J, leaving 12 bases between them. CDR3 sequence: CASSPDSQGNTIYF. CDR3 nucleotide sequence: TGCGCCAGCAGCCCGGACAGCCAGGGAAACACCATATATTTT.

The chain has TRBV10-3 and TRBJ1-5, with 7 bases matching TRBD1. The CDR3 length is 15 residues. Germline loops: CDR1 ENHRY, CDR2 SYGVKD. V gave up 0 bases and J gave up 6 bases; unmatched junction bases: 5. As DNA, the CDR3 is TGTGCCATCAGTGAGTCACAGGGGATGGGTCAGCCCCAGCATTTT. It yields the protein CAISESQGMGQPQHF.

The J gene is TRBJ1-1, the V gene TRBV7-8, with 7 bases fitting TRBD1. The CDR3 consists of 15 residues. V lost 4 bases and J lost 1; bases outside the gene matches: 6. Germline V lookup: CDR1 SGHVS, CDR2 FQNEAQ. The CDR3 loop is CASSSQGEGNTEAFF. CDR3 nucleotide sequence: TGTGCCAGCAGCTCCCAGGGGGAAGGGAACACTGAAGCTTTCTTT.

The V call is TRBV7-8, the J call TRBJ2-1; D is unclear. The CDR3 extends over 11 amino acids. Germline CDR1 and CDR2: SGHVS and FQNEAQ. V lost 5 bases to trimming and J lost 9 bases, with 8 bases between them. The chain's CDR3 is CASSPASEQFF. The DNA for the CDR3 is TGTGCCAGCAGCCCTGCGAGTGAGCAGTTCTTC.

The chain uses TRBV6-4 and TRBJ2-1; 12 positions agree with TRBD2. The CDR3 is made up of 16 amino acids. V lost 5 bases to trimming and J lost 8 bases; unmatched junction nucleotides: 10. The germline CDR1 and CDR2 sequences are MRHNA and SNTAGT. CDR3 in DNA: TGTGCCAGCAGTAGACTGACTAGCGGGAGTTCGGATGAGCAGTTCTTC. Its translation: CASSRLTSGSSDEQFF.

CDR3 protein: CASSISSGGLSYNEQFF. CDR3 bases: TGTGCCAGTAGTATCTCTAGCGGGGGCCTCTCCTACAATGAGCAGTTCTTC. This chain uses TRBV19 with TRBJ2-1; TRBD2 agrees at 10 bases. CDR1 is LNHDA, CDR2 SQIVND, per germline (reference sequence). The V and J ends lost 3 bases and 0 bases, in that order; junction bases with no gene match: 5. The CDR3 is 17 amino acids.

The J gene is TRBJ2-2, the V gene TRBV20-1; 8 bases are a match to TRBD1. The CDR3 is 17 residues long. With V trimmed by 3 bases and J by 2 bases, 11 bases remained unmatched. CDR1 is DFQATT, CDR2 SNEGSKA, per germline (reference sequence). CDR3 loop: CSASQGAWGTNTGELFF. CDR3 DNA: TGCAGTGCTAGTCAGGGGGCATGGGGGACCAACACCGGGGAGCTGTTTTTT.

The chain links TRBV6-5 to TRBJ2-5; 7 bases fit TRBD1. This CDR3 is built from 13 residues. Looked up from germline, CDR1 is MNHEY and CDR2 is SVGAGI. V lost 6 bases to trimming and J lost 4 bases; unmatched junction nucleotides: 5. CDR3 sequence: CASRTTGRETQYF. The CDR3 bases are TGTGCCAGCAGAACGACAGGGCGAGAGACCCAGTACTTC.

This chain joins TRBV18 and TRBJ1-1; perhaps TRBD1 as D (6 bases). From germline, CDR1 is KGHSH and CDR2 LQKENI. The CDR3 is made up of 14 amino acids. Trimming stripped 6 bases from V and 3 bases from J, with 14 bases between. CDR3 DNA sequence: TGTGCCAGCTCTCACAAATCAGGGGACACTGAAGCTTTCTTT. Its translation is CASSHKSGDTEAFF.

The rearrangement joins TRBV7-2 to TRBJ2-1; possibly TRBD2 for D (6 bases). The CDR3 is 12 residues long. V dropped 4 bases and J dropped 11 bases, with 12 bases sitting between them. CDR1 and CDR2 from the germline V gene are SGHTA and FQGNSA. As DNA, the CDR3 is TGTGCCAGCAGCTCACCGGGGGTAAAGCAGTTCTTC. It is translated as CASSSPGVKQFF.

This chain's CDR3 is CASSPLTGNTDTQYF. In DNA, the CDR3 is TGTGCCAGCTCACCACTCACAGGGAACACAGATACGCAGTATTTT. The genes are TRBV18 and TRBJ2-3, with D possibly TRBD1 on 6 matching bases. The CDR3 sequence is 15 residues long. Germline values: CDR1 KGHSH, CDR2 LQKENI. Between the trimmed V and J ends, which lost 1 base and 2 bases, there was a span of 10 bases.

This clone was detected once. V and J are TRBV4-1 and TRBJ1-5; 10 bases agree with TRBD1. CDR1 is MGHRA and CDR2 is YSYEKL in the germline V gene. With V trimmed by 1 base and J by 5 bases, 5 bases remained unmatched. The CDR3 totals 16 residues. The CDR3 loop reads CASSQVGQGDHQPQHF. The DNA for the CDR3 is TGCGCCAGCAGCCAAGTCGGACAGGGGGACCATCAGCCCCAGCATTTT.

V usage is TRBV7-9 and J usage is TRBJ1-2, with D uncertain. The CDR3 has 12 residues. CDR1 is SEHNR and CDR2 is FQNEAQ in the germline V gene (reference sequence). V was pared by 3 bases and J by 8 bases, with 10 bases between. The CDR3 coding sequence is TGTGCCAGCAGCTTCGGATTCGGGGGCTACACCTTC. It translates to CASSFGFGGYTF. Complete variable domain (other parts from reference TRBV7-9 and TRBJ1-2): DTGVSQNPRHKITKRGQNVTFRCDPISEHNRLYWYRQTLGQGPEFLTYFQNEAQLEKSRLLSDRFSAERPKGSFSTLEIQRTEQGDSAMYLCASSFGFGGYTFGSGTRLTVV.

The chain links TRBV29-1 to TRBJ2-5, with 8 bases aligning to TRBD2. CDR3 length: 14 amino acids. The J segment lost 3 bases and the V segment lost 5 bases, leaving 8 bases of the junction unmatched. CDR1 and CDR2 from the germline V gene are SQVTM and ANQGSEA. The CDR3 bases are TGCAGCGTTTTCCCAGGACTAGCTGAAGAGACCCAGTACTTC. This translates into CSVFPGLAEETQYF.

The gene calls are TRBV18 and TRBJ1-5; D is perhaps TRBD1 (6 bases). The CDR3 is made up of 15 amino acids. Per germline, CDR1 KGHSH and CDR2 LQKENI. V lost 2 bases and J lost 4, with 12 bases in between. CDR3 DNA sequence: TGTGCCAGCTCACCAACGGGACACACTAATCAGCCCCAGCATTTT. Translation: CASSPTGHTNQPQHF.

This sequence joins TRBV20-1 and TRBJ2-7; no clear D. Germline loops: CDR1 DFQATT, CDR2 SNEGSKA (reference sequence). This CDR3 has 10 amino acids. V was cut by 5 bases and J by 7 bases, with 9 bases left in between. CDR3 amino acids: CSASQSEQYF. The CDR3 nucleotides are TGCAGTGCTTCCCAATCAGAGCAGTACTTC.

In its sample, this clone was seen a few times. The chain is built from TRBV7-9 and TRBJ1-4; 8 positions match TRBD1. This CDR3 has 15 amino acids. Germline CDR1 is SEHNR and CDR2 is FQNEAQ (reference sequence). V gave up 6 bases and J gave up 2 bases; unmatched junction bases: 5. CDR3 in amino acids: CASRGNRGTNEKLFF. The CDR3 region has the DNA TGTGCCAGCAGGGGAAACAGGGGGACTAATGAAAAACTGTTTTTT. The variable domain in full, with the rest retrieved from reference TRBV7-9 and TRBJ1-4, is DTGVSQNPRHKITKRGQNVTFRCDPISEHNRLYWYRQTLGQGPEFLTYFQNEAQLEKSRLLSDRFSAERPKGSFSTLEIQRTEQGDSAMYLCASRGNRGTNEKLFFGSGTQLSVL.